These 9 T cell receptor beta chains originate from one sample sequenced in a study of Ad26.COV2.S vaccination and SARS-CoV-2 variants (dated by TCRdb to the early 2020s). Libraries were made using the immunoSEQ multiplex PCR assay. TCRdb re-hosts the immuneACCESS table, in-frame sequences only. Its copies lack some clones; in the studies checked, an unresolved V gene accounts for under half of them, and the cause for the rest is not known. The sample profile shows approximately 250,000 clones; approximately 90% of them were found once. Just under 3% of the sample is in the top ten clones. The sample's treatment or condition, from its label and the paper: some 20 received Ad26.COV2.S at low or high dose, single or two shots; several received placebo; per-sample allocation not given. For vaccine and placebo recipients, repertoires were sequenced using samples collected on day 63 after the first injection.

Sequencing was performed on peripheral blood, taken in a trial of Ad26.COV2.S vaccine versus placebo. These receptors were obtained from a person aged 18-60 years who received the Ad26.COV2.S COVID-19 vaccine or a placebo.

The genes are TRBV29-1 and TRBJ2-5; a weak D match, TRBD2 (6 bases). Between the trimmed V and J ends, which lost 4 bases and 2 bases, there was a span of 17 bases. Germline values: CDR1 SQVTM, CDR2 ANQGSEA. The CDR3 totals 15 residues. The CDR3 sequence is CSVVRSPRGQETQYF. The CDR3 DNA reads as TGCAGCGTTGTAAGGTCTCCCCGGGGGCAAGAGACCCAGTACTTC.

This sequence joins TRBV19 and TRBJ2-7, with a possible D match to TRBD2 (5 bases). The V gene lost 3 bases and the J gene lost 6 bases, with 15 bases spanning the gap. This CDR3 comprises 14 residues. Germline loops: CDR1 LNHDA, CDR2 SQIVND (reference sequence). CDR3 nucleotide sequence: TGTGCCAGTAGTATGGGAGTGGGGTCTTCCGAGCAGTACTTC. This translates into CASSMGVGSSEQYF. The variable domain in full, completed from reference TRBV19 and TRBJ2-7, reads DGGITQSPKYLFRKEGQNVTLSCEQNLNHDAMYWYRQDPGQGLRLIYYSQIVNDFQKGDIAEGYSVSREKKESFPLTVTSAQKNPTAFYLCASSMGVGSSEQYFGPGTRLTVT.

This sequence joins TRBV6-6 and TRBJ2-7; D remains ambiguous. The CDR3 sequence is 13 residues long. V was trimmed by 0 bases and J by 3 bases, leaving 6 bases between them. Per the germline V gene, CDR1 is MNHNY and CDR2 is SVGAGI (reference sequence). The CDR3 here is CASSYSLGYEQYF. CDR3 coding DNA: TGTGCCAGCAGTTACTCGTTGGGCTACGAGCAGTACTTC.

The chain carries TRBV30 and TRBJ1-4; D uncertain. Trimming stripped 0 bases from V and 13 bases from J, with 12 bases between. This CDR3 region has 12 residues. CDR1 GTSNPN and CDR2 SVGIG come from the germline V gene (reference sequence). The CDR3 loop is CAWSVQVEVLFF. In DNA, the CDR3 is TGTGCCTGGAGTGTACAAGTGGAAGTACTGTTTTTT.

V gene TRBV2 combines with J gene TRBJ2-5, with 7 positions matching TRBD1. V lost 7 bases and J lost 3; bases outside the gene matches: 8. Germline CDR1 and CDR2: SNHLY and FYNNEI. The CDR3 contains 14 residues. The DNA for the CDR3 is TGTGCCAGCAAGGGGGCCGGGACAGAAGAGACCCAGTACTTC. Encoded protein: CASKGAGTEETQYF. The full variable domain, its missing parts supplied by reference TRBV2 and TRBJ2-5, is EPEVTQTPSHQVTQMGQEVILRCVPISNHLYFYWYRQILGQKVEFLVSFYNNEISEKSEIFDDQFSVERPDGSNFTLKIRSTKLEDSAMYFCASKGAGTEETQYFGPGTRLLVL.

The rearrangement uses TRBV7-9 and TRBJ2-1, with TRBD2 matching over 10 bases. This CDR3 has 16 residues. The V and J ends lost 6 bases and 8 bases, in that order; junction bases with no gene match: 13. In germline, CDR1 is SEHNR, CDR2 FQNEAQ (reference sequence). DNA for the CDR3: TGTGCCAGCAGGGATCCTCTAGCGGGAGTTAGAGATGAGCAGTTCTTC. Protein product: CASRDPLAGVRDEQFF.

Turning to this clone: In the same sample, other DNA sequences code for this CDR3. The chain uses TRBV2 and TRBJ1-2; D gene ambiguous. This CDR3 has 13 residues. Trimming took 1 base from V and 2 from J, leaving 5 bases between them. Per the germline V gene, CDR1 is SNHLY and CDR2 is FYNNEI. This chain's CDR3 is CASSEGGNYGYTF. The CDR3 DNA sequence: TGTGCCAGCAGTGAAGGCGGGAACTATGGCTACACCTTC.

This chain connects TRBV29-1 to TRBJ2-1; D not certain. Trimming pared 7 bases from V and 0 bases from J, leaving 10 bases between. CDR1 and CDR2 from the germline V gene are SQVTM and ANQGSEA. This CDR3 is built from 13 residues. In nucleotides, the CDR3 is TGCAGCGCCACACTTCCCTCCTACAATGAGCAGTTCTTC. Amino acids: CSATLPSYNEQFF.

The V call is TRBV24-1, the J call TRBJ1-3; possibly TRBD1 for D (5 bases). CDR3 length: 14 residues. Trimming stripped 3 bases from V and 4 bases from J, with 9 bases between. CDR1 is KGHDR and CDR2 is SFDVKD in the germline V gene. The CDR3 nucleotides are TGTGCCACCAGTGATCGGGACTACGGAAACACCATATATTTT. Protein product: CATSDRDYGNTIYF.